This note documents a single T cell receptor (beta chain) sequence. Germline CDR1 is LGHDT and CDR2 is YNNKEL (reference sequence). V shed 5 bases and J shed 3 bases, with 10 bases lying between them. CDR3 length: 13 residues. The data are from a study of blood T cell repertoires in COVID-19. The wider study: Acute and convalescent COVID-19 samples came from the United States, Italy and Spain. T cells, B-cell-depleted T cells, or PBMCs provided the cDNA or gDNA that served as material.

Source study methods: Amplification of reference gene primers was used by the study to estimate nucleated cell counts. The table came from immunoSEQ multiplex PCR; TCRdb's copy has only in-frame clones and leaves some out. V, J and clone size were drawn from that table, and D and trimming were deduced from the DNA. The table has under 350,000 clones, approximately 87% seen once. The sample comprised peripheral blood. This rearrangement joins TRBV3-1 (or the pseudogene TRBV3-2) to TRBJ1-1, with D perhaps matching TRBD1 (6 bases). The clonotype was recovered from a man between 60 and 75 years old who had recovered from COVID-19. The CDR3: CASSRGQHTEAFF. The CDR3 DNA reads TGTGCCAGCAGCAGGGGACAACACACTGAAGCTTTCTTT.